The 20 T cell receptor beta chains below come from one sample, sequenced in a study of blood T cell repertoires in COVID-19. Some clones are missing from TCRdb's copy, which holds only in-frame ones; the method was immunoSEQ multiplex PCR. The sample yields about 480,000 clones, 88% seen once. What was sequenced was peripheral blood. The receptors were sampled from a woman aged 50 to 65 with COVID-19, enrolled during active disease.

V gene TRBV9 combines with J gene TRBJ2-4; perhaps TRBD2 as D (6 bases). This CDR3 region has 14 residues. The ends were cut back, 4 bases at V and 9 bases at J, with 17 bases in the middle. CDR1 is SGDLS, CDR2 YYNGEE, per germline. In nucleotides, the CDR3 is TGTGCCAGCAGCCCACAGGCCCGGCGGGGCATTCAGTACTTC. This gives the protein CASSPQARRGIQYF.

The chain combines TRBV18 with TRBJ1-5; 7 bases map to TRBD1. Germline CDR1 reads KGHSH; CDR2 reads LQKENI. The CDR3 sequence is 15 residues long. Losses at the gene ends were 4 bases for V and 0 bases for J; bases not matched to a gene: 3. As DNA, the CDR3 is TGTGCCAGCTCACAAGACAGGGATAGCAATCAGCCCCAGCATTTT. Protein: CASSQDRDSNQPQHF.

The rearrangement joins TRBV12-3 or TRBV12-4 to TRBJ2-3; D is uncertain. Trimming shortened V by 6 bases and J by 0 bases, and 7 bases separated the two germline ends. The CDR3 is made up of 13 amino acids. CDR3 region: CASRPTSTDTQYF. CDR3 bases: TGTGCCAGCAGACCTACTAGCACAGATACGCAGTATTTT.

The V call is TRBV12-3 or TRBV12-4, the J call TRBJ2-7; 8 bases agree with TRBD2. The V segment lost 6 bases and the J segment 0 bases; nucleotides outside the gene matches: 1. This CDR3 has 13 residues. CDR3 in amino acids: CASRAGASYEQYF. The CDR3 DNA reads TGTGCCAGCAGAGCGGGGGCCTCCTACGAGCAGTACTTC.

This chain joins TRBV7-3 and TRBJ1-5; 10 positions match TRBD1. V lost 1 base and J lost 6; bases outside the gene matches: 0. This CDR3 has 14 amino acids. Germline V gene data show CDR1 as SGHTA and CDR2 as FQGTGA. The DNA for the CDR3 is TGTGCCAGCAGCTTAAGACAGGGGGCTCAGCCCCAGCATTTT. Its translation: CASSLRQGAQPQHF.

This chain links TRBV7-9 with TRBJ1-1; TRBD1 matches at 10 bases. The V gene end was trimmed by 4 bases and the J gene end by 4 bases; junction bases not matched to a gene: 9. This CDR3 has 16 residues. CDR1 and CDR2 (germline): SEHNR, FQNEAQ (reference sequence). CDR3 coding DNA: TGTGCCAGCAGCTCCTACATAGGGGACAGGGGCACTGAAGCTTTCTTT. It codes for CASSSYIGDRGTEAFF.

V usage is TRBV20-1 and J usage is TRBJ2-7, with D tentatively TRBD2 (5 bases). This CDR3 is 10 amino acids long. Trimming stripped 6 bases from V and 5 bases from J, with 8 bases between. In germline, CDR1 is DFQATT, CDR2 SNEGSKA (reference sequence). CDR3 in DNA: TGCAGTGCACAAGCGGACGAGCAGTACTTC. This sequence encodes CSAQADEQYF.

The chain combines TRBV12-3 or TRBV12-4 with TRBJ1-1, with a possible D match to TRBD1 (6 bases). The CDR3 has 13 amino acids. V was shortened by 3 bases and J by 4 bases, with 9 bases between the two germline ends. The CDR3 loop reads CASSLDRTTEAFF. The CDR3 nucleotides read TGTGCCAGCAGTTTGGACAGAACCACTGAAGCTTTCTTT.

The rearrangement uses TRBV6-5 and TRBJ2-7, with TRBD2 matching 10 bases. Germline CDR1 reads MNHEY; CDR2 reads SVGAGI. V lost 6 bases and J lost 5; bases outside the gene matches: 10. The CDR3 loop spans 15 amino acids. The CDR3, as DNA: TGTGCCAGCAGCGCCCGTACTAGCGGGGTAAACGAGCAGTACTTC. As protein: CASSARTSGVNEQYF.

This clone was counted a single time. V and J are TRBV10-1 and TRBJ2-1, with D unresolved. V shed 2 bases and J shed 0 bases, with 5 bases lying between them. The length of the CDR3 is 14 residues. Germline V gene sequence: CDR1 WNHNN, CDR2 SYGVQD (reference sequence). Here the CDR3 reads CASSEHSSYNEQFF. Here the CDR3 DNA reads TGCGCCAGCAGTGAGCACAGCTCCTACAATGAGCAGTTCTTC.

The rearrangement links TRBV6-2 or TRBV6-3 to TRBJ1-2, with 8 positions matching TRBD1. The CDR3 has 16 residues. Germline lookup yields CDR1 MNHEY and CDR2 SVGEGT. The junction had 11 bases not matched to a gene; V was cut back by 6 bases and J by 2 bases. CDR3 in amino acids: CASSRPGTGLNYGYTF. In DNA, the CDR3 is TGTGCCAGCAGCCGACCCGGGACAGGTTTGAACTATGGCTACACCTTC.

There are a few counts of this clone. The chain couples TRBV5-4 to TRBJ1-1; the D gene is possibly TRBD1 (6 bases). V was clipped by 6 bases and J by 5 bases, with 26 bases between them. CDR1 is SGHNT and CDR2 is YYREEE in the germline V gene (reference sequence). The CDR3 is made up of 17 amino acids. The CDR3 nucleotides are TGTGCCAGCAACCTCGGGGGGGCGCTGGGAATGGGGACTGAAGCTTTCTTT. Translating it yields CASNLGGALGMGTEAFF.

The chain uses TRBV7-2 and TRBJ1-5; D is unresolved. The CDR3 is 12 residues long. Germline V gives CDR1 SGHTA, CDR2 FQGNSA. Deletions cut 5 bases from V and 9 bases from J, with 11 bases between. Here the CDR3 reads CASSREGRPQHF. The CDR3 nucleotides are TGTGCCAGCAGCAGGGAGGGTCGGCCCCAGCATTTT.

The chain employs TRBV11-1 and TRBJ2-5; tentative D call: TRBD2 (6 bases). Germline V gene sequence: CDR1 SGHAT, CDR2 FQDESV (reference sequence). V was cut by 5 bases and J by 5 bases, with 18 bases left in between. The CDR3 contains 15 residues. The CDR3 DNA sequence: TGTGCCAGCAGCCGGACGGTGGTCGGAGGGGAGACCCAGTACTTC. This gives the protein CASSRTVVGGETQYF.

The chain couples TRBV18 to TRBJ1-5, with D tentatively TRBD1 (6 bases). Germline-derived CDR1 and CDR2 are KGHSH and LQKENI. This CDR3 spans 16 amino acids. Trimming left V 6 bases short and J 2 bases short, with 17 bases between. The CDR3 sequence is CASSPRQVLGNQPQHF. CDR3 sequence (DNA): TGTGCCAGCTCCCCTCGACAGGTCCTTGGCAATCAGCCCCAGCATTTT. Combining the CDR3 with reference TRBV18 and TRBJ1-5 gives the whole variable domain NAGVMQNPRHLVRRRGQEARLRCSPMKGHSHVYWYRQLPEEGLKFMVYLQKENIIDESGMPKERFSAEFPKEGPSILRIQQVVRGDSAAYFCASSPRQVLGNQPQHFGDGTRLSIL.

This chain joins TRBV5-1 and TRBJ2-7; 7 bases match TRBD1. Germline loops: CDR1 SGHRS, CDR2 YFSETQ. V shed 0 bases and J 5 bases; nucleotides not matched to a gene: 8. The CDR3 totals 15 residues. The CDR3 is CASSLALITGDEQYF. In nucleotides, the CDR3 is TGCGCCAGCAGCTTGGCCCTAATAACAGGGGACGAGCAGTACTTC.

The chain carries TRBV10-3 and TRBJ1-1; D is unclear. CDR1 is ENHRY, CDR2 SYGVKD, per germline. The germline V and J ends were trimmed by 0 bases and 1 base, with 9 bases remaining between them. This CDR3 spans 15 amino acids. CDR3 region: CAISESVPRNTEAFF. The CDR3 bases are TGTGCCATCAGTGAGTCGGTGCCCAGGAACACTGAAGCTTTCTTT.

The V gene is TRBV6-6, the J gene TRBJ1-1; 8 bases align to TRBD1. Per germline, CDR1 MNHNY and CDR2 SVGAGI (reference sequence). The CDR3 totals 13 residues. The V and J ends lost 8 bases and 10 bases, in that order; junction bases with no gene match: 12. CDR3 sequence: CASLSGQGAAAFF. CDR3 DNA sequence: TGTGCCAGCCTGTCCGGCCAGGGGGCTGCAGCTTTCTTT.

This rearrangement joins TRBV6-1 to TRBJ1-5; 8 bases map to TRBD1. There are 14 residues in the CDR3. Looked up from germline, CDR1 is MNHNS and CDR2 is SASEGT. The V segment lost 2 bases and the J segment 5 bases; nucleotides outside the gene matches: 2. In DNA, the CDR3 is TGTGCCAGCAGTGAACAGGGGGCTTATCAGCCCCAGCATTTT. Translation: CASSEQGAYQPQHF.

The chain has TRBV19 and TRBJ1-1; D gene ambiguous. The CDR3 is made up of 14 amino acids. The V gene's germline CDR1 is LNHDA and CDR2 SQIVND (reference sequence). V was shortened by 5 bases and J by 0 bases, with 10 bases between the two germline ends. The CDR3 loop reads CASSPQALNTEAFF. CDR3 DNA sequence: TGTGCCAGTAGTCCGCAGGCTTTGAACACTGAAGCTTTCTTT.